The 31 T cell receptor beta chains below all came from one sample that was sequenced in a study of T cells in Graves' hyperthyroidism and ophthalmopathy. TCR beta CDR3 region amplification was performed from RNA transcripts. The HTBI primer set drove a first-round RT-PCR of the TCR CDR3. MiXCR, applied by TCRdb to the multiplex PCR reads, yields one record per CDR3 protein. Counted here are 270,000 or so distinct CDR3 sequences, around 15% occurring once; the ten biggest clones make up around 30%. Sequencing was carried out using blood. These receptors all come from a woman between 45 and 60 years old with Graves' hyperthyroidism that later progressed to Graves' ophthalmopathy.

This clonotype was counted at least ten times. The chain is built from TRBV2 and TRBJ2-5; the match to TRBD2 covers 10 bases. Germline trimming cut 8 bases from V and 4 bases from J; bases unmatched to any gene: 7. The CDR3 contains 14 residues. Germline values: CDR1 SNHLY, CDR2 FYNNEI. The CDR3 sequence is CASWASGSRETQYF. The CDR3 coding sequence is TGTGCCAGCTGGGCTAGCGGGAGCCGAGAGACCCAGTACTTC.

This clonotype was observed at least ten times. The chain carries TRBV28 and TRBJ1-2, with 8 nucleotides matching TRBD1. The CDR3 consists of 17 residues. With 3 bases clipped from V and 0 bases from J, the junction kept 9 bases outside the gene matches. Germline V gene data show CDR1 as MDHEN and CDR2 as SYDVKM. The CDR3 loop is CASSLPPGQGTNYGYTF. As DNA, the CDR3 is TGTGCCAGCAGTTTGCCCCCCGGACAGGGCACTAACTATGGCTACACCTTC.

Many counts were recorded for this clonotype. The chain carries TRBV20-1 and TRBJ2-1; D remains ambiguous. Germline assignment: CDR1 DFQATT and CDR2 SNEGSKA (reference sequence). CDR3 size: 15 residues. Trimming pared 0 bases from V and 0 bases from J, leaving 9 bases between. CDR3 DNA: TGCAGTGCTAGAGAGCAGGTGAGCTCCTACAATGAGCAGTTCTTC. Translated: CSAREQVSSYNEQFF.

On this clonotype: A read error may produce the germline difference seen at one junction end. The chain employs TRBV29-1 and TRBJ2-3; D is unresolved. Germline CDR1 reads SQVTM; CDR2 reads ANQGSEA. This CDR3 contains 10 residues. CDR3 residues: CSASRDTQYF. DNA of the CDR3: TGCAGCGCCAGCAGAGATACGCAGTATTTT.

This clonotype has at least ten counts. The chain's CDR3 is CASSYSKGYSYEQYF. In DNA form, the CDR3 reads TGTGCCAGCAGTTACTCGAAAGGGTATTCCTACGAGCAGTACTTC. The rearrangement uses TRBV6-5 and TRBJ2-7, with D unresolved. Germline V lookup: CDR1 MNHEY, CDR2 SVGAGI. V lost 0 bases and J 1 base, leaving 10 bases between the germline ends. This CDR3 has 15 amino acids.

This clonotype was seen a handful of times. The V and J genes are TRBV25-1 and TRBJ2-7, with D tentatively TRBD1 (6 bases). Germline CDR1 reads MGHDK; CDR2 reads SYGVNS. V was cut by 1 base and J by 3 bases, with 10 bases left in between. The CDR3 length is 14 residues. CDR3 amino acids: CASSEFGRGYEQYF. CDR3 nucleotides: TGTGCCAGCAGTGAATTCGGCAGGGGCTACGAGCAGTACTTC.

The sample holds many counts of this clonotype. The chain links TRBV10-3 to TRBJ2-1, with D tentatively TRBD2 (5 bases). The CDR3 runs 13 residues. CDR1 and CDR2 (germline): ENHRY, SYGVKD. V was trimmed by 11 bases and J by 2 bases, leaving 13 bases between them. In DNA, the CDR3 is TGTGCCTCGGGGAGCGGAACCTACAATGAGCAGTTCTTC. Translating gives CASGSGTYNEQFF.

The V gene is TRBV5-4, the J gene TRBJ2-3; TRBD1 agrees at 7 bases. J was trimmed by 2 bases and V by 3 bases; bases with no gene match: 6. The CDR3 is 15 amino acids. Germline-derived CDR1 and CDR2 are SGHNT and YYREEE (reference sequence). Written as DNA, the CDR3 is TGTGCCAGCAGCTCCGGACAGGCCGTCACAGATACGCAGTATTTT. Amino acids: CASSSGQAVTDTQYF.

The chain combines TRBV25-1 with TRBJ1-2; tentative D call: TRBD1 (6 bases). Trimming pared 3 bases from V and 5 bases from J, leaving 10 bases between. The germline V gene encodes CDR1 MGHDK and CDR2 SYGVNS. The CDR3 totals 13 residues. CDR3 nucleotides: TGTGCCAGCAGTGACAGGGGTCGATATGGCTACACCTTC. Protein product: CASSDRGRYGYTF.

V gene TRBV19 combines with J gene TRBJ2-1; D may be TRBD2 (7 bases). The germline V and J ends were trimmed by 3 bases and 9 bases, with 15 bases remaining between them. CDR1 is LNHDA, CDR2 SQIVND, per germline (reference sequence). The length of the CDR3 is 14 residues. The CDR3 region is CASSIQGGASEQFF. As DNA, the CDR3 is TGTGCCAGTAGTATTCAAGGGGGGGCAAGTGAGCAGTTCTTC.

The table lists this clonotype with many counts. The chain is built from TRBV27 and TRBJ2-1; 13 positions match TRBD2. Trimming removed 4 bases from V and 4 bases from J; junction bases left unmatched: 4. CDR3 length equals 16 residues. Germline V gene sequence: CDR1 MNHEY, CDR2 SMNVEV (reference sequence). The CDR3, as DNA: TGTGCCAGCAGTTCTCCGACTAGCGGGAGGTACAATGAGCAGTTCTTC. Its translation: CASSSPTSGRYNEQFF.

This clonotype was picked up many times. The chain recombines TRBV6-1 with TRBJ2-2; 11 bases line up with TRBD2. In germline, CDR1 is MNHNS, CDR2 SASEGT. CDR3 size: 17 residues. V shed 5 bases, J shed 6 bases, and the junction held 11 bases outside the gene matches. Here the CDR3 DNA reads TGTGCCAGCAGTTTCGCTACTAGCGGGGGTTTCGCCGGGGAGCTGTTTTTT. Protein: CASSFATSGGFAGELFF.

To note about this clonotype: A much larger clone lies a single base off, so this may be a read error. The DNA of the CDR3 is TGTGCCAGCAGCCGATCGGGGAACCTTTTACCCTACGAGCAGTACTTC. Translated, it gives CASSRSGNLLPYEQYF. The chain joins TRBV2 to TRBJ2-7; maybe TRBD2 (5 bases). The CDR3 runs 16 residues. Trimming cost V 6 bases and J 2 bases, with 20 bases left between them. Looked up from germline, CDR1 is SNHLY and CDR2 is FYNNEI.

This clonotype was recorded many times. This chain uses TRBV18 with TRBJ1-1, with 9 bases fitting TRBD1. The CDR3 sequence is 13 residues long. The V segment lost 6 bases and the J segment 6 bases; nucleotides outside the gene matches: 5. Germline V CDR1 and CDR2: KGHSH, LQKENI. This CDR3 is CASSRQGDSEAFF. CDR3 nucleotide sequence: TGTGCCAGCTCCCGACAGGGGGACTCTGAAGCTTTCTTT.

This clonotype was counted many times. The chain recombines TRBV5-1 with TRBJ2-1; tentatively, D is TRBD2 (5 bases). CDR1 is SGHRS, CDR2 YFSETQ, per germline. This CDR3 has 15 amino acids. V shed 4 bases and J shed 7 bases, with 18 bases lying between them. This chain's CDR3 is CASSGDSETWNEQFF. In DNA form, the CDR3 reads TGCGCCAGCAGCGGTGATAGCGAAACCTGGAATGAGCAGTTCTTC.

This clonotype was seen at least ten times. The V gene is TRBV20-1, the J gene TRBJ1-2; possibly TRBD1 for D (5 bases). Germline V gene sequence: CDR1 DFQATT, CDR2 SNEGSKA (reference sequence). Trimming pared 3 bases from V and 4 bases from J, leaving 15 bases between. There are 14 residues in the CDR3. The CDR3, as DNA: TGCAGTGCTAGGAGGGGAGGGGAGGGCTATGGCTACACCTTC. Amino acids: CSARRGGEGYGYTF.

This clonotype was detected a few times. This sequence joins TRBV4-1 and TRBJ2-3; D remains ambiguous. The CDR3 loop spans 13 amino acids. Per germline, CDR1 MGHRA and CDR2 YSYEKL. V lost 1 base and J 5 bases, leaving 7 bases between the germline ends. CDR3 loop: CASSQAGGDTQYF. The CDR3 DNA sequence: TGCGCCAGCAGCCAAGCGGGCGGAGATACGCAGTATTTT.

This clonotype was found many times. The DNA of the CDR3 is TGTGCCAGCAGCTTCACCGGGACAGAGAGGCGGAAGACCTTC. Translated: CASSFTGTERRKTF. The chain employs TRBV7-3 and TRBJ1-2; 7 bases are shared with TRBD1. Looked up from germline, CDR1 is SGHTA and CDR2 is FQGTGA. With 3 bases clipped from V and 14 bases from J, the junction kept 15 bases outside the gene matches. The CDR3 covers 14 residues. Full variable domain (rest looked up from reference TRBV7-3 and TRBJ1-2): GAGVSQTPSNKVTEKGKYVELRCDPISGHTALYWYRQSLGQGPEFLIYFQGTGAADDSGLPNDRFFAVRPEGSVSTLKIQRTERGDSAVYLCASSFTGTERRKTFGSGTRLTVV.

There are many counts of this clonotype. The chain couples TRBV3-1 to TRBJ2-7, with 8 bases lining up with TRBD2. Germline V gene data show CDR1 as LGHDT and CDR2 as YNNKEL (reference sequence). The CDR3 sequence is 15 residues long. V lost 1 base, J lost 5 bases, and 7 bases stayed unmatched. The CDR3 coding sequence is TGTGCCAGCAGCCAAGTCGGAGCGGGAGTCCACGAGCAGTACTTC. Translation: CASSQVGAGVHEQYF.

This clonotype was found a few times. The J gene is TRBJ2-1, the V gene TRBV19; tentative D call: TRBD2 (6 bases). Germline CDR1 reads LNHDA; CDR2 reads SQIVND (reference sequence). This CDR3 spans 14 amino acids. The V end lost 3 bases, the J end lost 4 bases, and 10 bases lay between the germline ends. The CDR3: CASSIRTIYNEQFF. The CDR3 nucleotides read TGTGCCAGTAGTATTAGGACTATTTACAATGAGCAGTTCTTC.

There are many counts of this clonotype. The gene calls are TRBV10-3 and TRBJ2-5; a possible D gene is TRBD2 (6 bases). CDR1 ENHRY and CDR2 SYGVKD come from the germline V gene. The ends were cut back, 0 bases at V and 7 bases at J, with 12 bases in the middle. The CDR3 length is 14 residues. CDR3 bases: TGTGCCATCAGTGAGTCAGGAGGGTCTGGGACCCAGTACTTC. Its translation: CAISESGGSGTQYF.

About this clonotype itself: This may arise from a read error, as a much more abundant clone is one base away. The V and J genes are TRBV7-3 and TRBJ1-1; D is possibly TRBD1 (5 bases). The CDR3 extends over 13 amino acids. CDR1 is SGHTA and CDR2 is FQGTGA in the germline V gene. CDR3 DNA sequence: TGTGCCAGCAGCTCCACGGGGCAGGAGGCAGCTTCCTTT. Translation gives CASSSTGQEAASF.

The rearrangement uses TRBV7-3 and TRBJ1-5; D remains unclear. CDR1 SGHTA and CDR2 FQGTGA come from the germline V gene. The CDR3 sequence is 14 residues long. With 5 bases removed from V and 2 bases from J, the gap between germline ends came to 10 bases. The CDR3 here is CASSTSYGNQPQHF. In DNA, the CDR3 is TGTGCCAGCAGCACCTCGTACGGCAATCAGCCCCAGCATTTT.

This clonotype occurred many times. The rearrangement uses TRBV7-8 and TRBJ1-5, with TRBD1 as a possible D gene (5 bases). The V end was cut by 1 base, the J end by 7 bases, with 8 bases between. The CDR3 loop spans 13 amino acids. In germline, CDR1 is SGHVS, CDR2 FQNEAQ. CDR3 residues: CASSLGQTQPQHF. The CDR3 region has the DNA TGTGCCAGCAGCTTAGGACAGACGCAGCCCCAGCATTTT.

This clonotype turned up a few times. This clone may be a read error of a much larger clone one base away. The chain combines TRBV13 with TRBJ1-5; D is undetermined. CDR1 and CDR2 from the germline V gene are PRHDT and FYEKMQ (reference sequence). V was shortened by 2 bases and J by 0 bases, with 5 bases between the two germline ends. There are 14 residues in the CDR3. CDR3 protein: CASSLYISNQPQHF. The CDR3 DNA is TGTGCCAGCAGCTTATACATTAGCAATCAGCCCCAGCATTTT. The whole variable domain, remainder taken from reference TRBV13 and TRBJ1-5, is AAGVIQSPRHLIKEKRETATLKCYPIPRHDTVYWYQQGPGQDPQFLISFYEKMQSDKGSIPDRFSAQQFSDYHSELNMSSLELGDSALYFCASSLYISNQPQHFGDGTRLSIL.

The chain joins TRBV19 to TRBJ2-1; 7 bases fit TRBD2. CDR1 is LNHDA and CDR2 is SQIVND in the germline V gene (reference sequence). The V gene end was trimmed by 4 bases and the J gene end by 9 bases; junction bases not matched to a gene: 6. The CDR3 length is 13 residues. CDR3 in DNA: TGTGCCAGTAGTAAGGCGGGAGTGGGTGAGCAGTTCTTC. Amino acid sequence: CASSKAGVGEQFF.

This clonotype has a count of ten or more. This chain connects TRBV20-1 to TRBJ1-1; D perhaps matches TRBD1 (5 bases). This CDR3 contains 13 residues. Between the trimmed V and J ends, which lost 6 bases and 1 base, there was a span of 12 bases. Germline-derived CDR1 and CDR2 are DFQATT and SNEGSKA (reference sequence). CDR3 DNA sequence: TGCAGTGCGAGGGACGGGCGGAACACTGAAGCTTTCTTT. This sequence encodes CSARDGRNTEAFF.

This chain uses TRBV30 with TRBJ1-2; D unclear. CDR3 length: 14 residues. V was cut by 4 bases and J by 4 bases, with 16 bases left in between. Looked up from germline, CDR1 is GTSNPN and CDR2 is SVGIG (reference sequence). As DNA, the CDR3 is TGTGCCTGGAATCCCAGCGCAGCCCCCTATGGCTACACCTTC. As protein: CAWNPSAAPYGYTF. Based on the CDR3 plus reference TRBV30 and TRBJ1-2, the full variable domain is SQTIHQWPATLVQPVGSPLSLECTVEGTSNPNLYWYRQAAGRGLQLLFYSVGIGQISSEVPQNLSASRPQDRQFILSSKKLLLSDSGFYLCAWNPSAAPYGYTFGSGTRLTVV.

This clonotype was seen many times. The chain couples TRBV2 to TRBJ1-4; D is ambiguous. V was trimmed by 4 bases and J by 3 bases, leaving 12 bases between them. There are 15 residues in the CDR3. Germline V gene lookup returns CDR1 SNHLY and CDR2 FYNNEI. CDR3 loop: CASSAGLGSNEKLFF. In DNA form, the CDR3 reads TGTGCCAGCAGTGCGGGATTGGGGTCTAATGAAAAACTGTTTTTT.

A few counts support this clonotype. The chain has TRBV10-3 and TRBJ2-2, with D perhaps matching TRBD1 or TRBD2 (5 bases each). Germline CDR1 reads ENHRY; CDR2 reads SYGVKD. The CDR3 totals 14 residues. Trimming took off 6 bases at V and 13 bases at J, with 21 bases between the two ends. The CDR3 loop reads CAISPSGTPMRLFF. CDR3 nucleotide sequence: TGTGCCATCAGCCCTTCCGGGACCCCAATGAGGCTGTTTTTT.

A few counts support this clonotype. The genes are TRBV19 and TRBJ1-5; D unclear. V gave up 1 base and J gave up 7 bases, with 8 bases separating them. The CDR3 extends over 13 amino acids. The germline V gene has CDR1 LNHDA and CDR2 SQIVND (reference sequence). DNA for the CDR3: TGTGCCAGTAGTATAGGCGGGAGGCAGCCCCAGCATTTT. Protein: CASSIGGRQPQHF.